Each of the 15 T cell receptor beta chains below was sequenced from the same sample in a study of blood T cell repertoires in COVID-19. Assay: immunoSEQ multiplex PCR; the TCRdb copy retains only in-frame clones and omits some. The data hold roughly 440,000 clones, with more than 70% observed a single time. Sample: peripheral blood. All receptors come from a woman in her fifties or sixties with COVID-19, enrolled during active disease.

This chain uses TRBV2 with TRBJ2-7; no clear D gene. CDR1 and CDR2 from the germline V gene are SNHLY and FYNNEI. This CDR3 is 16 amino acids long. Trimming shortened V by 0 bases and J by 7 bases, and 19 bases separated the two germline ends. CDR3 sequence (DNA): TGTGCCAGCAGTGAAGCGGTCTTGCACAGACCCAGGGAGCAGTACTTC. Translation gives CASSEAVLHRPREQYF.

The CDR3 DNA reads TGTGCCAGCAGTTCGACAAGGACAGCGAGCTCCTACGAGCAGTACTTC. It encodes CASSSTRTASSYEQYF. V gene TRBV6-5 combines with J gene TRBJ2-7; D perhaps matches TRBD1 (6 bases). The CDR3 is made up of 16 amino acids. The germline V and J ends were trimmed by 4 bases and 0 bases, with 16 bases remaining between them. Germline V gene data show CDR1 as MNHEY and CDR2 as SVGAGI.

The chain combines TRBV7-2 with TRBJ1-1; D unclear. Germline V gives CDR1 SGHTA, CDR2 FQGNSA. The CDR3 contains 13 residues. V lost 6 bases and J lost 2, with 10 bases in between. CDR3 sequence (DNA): TGTGCCAGCAGTTTGAACAGCAACACTGAAGCTTTCTTT. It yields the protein CASSLNSNTEAFF.

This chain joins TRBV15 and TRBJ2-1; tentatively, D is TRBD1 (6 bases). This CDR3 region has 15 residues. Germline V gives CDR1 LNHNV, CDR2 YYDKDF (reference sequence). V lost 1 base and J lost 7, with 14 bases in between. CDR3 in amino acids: CATSRGGQGNNEQFF. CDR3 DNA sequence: TGTGCCACCAGCAGAGGGGGGCAGGGTAATAATGAGCAGTTCTTC.

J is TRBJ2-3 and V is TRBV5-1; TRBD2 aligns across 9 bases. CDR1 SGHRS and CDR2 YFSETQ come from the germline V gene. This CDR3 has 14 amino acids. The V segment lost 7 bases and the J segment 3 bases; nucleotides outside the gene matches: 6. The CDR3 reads CASRPSGDTDTQYF. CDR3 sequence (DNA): TGCGCCAGCCGCCCTAGCGGGGATACAGATACGCAGTATTTT.

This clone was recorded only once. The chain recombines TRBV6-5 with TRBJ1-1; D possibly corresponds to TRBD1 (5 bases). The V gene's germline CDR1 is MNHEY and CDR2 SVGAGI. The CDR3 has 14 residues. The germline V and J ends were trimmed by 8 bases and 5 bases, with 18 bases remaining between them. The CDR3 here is CASGAAAAGTEAFF. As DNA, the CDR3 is TGTGCCAGCGGGGCGGCGGCCGCGGGGACTGAAGCTTTCTTT.

The CDR3 sequence: CASSPHLNTGELFF. In DNA form, the CDR3 reads TGTGCCAGCAGTCCTCACTTGAACACCGGGGAGCTGTTTTTT. The chain employs TRBV28 and TRBJ2-2; no clear D gene. The CDR3 totals 14 residues. Germline V lookup: CDR1 MDHEN, CDR2 SYDVKM. Trimming took 5 bases from V and 1 from J, leaving 8 bases between them. Together with reference TRBV28 and TRBJ2-2, the CDR3 gives the full variable domain: DVKVTQSSRYLVKRTGEKVFLECVQDMDHENMFWYRQDPGLGLRLIYFSYDVKMKEKGDIPEGYSVSREKKERFSLILESASTNQTSMYLCASSPHLNTGELFFGEGSRLTVL.

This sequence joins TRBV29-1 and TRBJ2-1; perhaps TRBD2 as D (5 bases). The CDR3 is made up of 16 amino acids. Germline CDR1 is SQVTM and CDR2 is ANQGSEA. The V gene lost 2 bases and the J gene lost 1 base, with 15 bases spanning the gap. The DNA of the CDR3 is TGCAGCGTTGAAATAGCGACCAAGGTATCCTACAATGAGCAGTTCTTC. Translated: CSVEIATKVSYNEQFF.

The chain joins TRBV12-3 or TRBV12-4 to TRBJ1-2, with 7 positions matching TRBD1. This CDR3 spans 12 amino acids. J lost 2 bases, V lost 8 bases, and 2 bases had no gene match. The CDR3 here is CASSTGNYGYTF. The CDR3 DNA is TGTGCCAGCTCGACAGGGAACTATGGCTACACCTTC.

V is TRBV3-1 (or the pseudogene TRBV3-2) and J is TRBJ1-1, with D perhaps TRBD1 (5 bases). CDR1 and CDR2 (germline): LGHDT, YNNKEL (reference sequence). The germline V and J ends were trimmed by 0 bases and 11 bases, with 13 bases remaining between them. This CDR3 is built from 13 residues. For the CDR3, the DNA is TGTGCCAGCAGCCAAGATCGGGACTCCCAGGCTTTCTTT. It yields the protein CASSQDRDSQAFF.

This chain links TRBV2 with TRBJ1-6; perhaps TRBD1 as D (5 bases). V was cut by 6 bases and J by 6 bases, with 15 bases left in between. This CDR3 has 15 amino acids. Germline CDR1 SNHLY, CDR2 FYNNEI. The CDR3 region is CASRDTTQGNSPLHF. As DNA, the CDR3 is TGTGCCAGCAGGGACACTACGCAGGGTAATTCACCCCTCCACTTT.

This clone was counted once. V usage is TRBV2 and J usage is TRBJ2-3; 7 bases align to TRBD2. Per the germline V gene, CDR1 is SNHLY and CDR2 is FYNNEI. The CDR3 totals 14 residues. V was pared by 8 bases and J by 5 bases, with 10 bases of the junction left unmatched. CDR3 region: CASPRGENEDTQYF. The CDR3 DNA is TGTGCCAGCCCCCGGGGGGAAAACGAAGATACGCAGTATTTT.

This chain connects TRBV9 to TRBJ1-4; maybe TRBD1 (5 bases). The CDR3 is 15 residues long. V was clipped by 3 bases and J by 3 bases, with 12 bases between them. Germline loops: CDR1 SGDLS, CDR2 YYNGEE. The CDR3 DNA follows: TGTGCCAGCAGCGCCTCTGGGGGGGCTAATGAAAAACTGTTTTTT. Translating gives CASSASGGANEKLFF.

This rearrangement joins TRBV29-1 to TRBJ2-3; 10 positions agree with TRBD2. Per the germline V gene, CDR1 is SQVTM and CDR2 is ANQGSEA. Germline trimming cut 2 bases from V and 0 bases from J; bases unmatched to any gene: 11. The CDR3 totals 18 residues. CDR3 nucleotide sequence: TGCAGCGTTGAACCCCCTAGCGGGGGTCTTAGTAGCACAGATACGCAGTATTTT. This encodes CSVEPPSGGLSSTDTQYF.

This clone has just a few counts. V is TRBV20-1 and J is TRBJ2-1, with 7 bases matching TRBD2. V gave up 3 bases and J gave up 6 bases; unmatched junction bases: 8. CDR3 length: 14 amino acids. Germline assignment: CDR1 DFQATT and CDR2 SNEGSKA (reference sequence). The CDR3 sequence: CSASFTGGVNEQFF. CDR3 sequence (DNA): TGCAGTGCTAGTTTCACGGGGGGTGTCAATGAGCAGTTCTTC.